This T cell receptor beta chain comes out of a study of shared clonotypes between healthy human individuals. General study points: Larger richness was generally estimated for naive than memory subsets. Despite large depth, rarefaction showed incomplete sorted-subset sequencing.

To note about this clone: Its antigen is unknown.

Naivety among CD8 cells was defined by CD45RO negativity and positive CCR7 selection, thereby excluding terminally differentiated effector memory CD45RA+ cells. Donation came from healthy HIV-negative adults that had no recent acute infections or vaccinations. V was trimmed by 3 bases and J by 1 base, leaving 16 bases between them. This CDR3 contains 15 residues. Germline loops: CDR1 SQVTM, CDR2 ANQGSEA. Over several immunoSEQ plates, each subset's genomic DNA was distributed in even portions. Data came from immunoSEQ multiplex PCR; TCRdb stores just in-frame clones and leaves some out. The repertoire holds 800,000 or so clones, with 96% as singletons.

The clonotype was recovered from a man in his thirties or forties in good health. This sequence joins TRBV29-1 and TRBJ2-7; D gene ambiguous. The sequencing sample was made of naive CD8+ T cells sorted from blood. As DNA, the CDR3 is TGCAGCGTTGAGAATCGTAGGGATACATCCTACGAGCAGTACTTC. Translation gives CSVENRRDTSYEQYF.